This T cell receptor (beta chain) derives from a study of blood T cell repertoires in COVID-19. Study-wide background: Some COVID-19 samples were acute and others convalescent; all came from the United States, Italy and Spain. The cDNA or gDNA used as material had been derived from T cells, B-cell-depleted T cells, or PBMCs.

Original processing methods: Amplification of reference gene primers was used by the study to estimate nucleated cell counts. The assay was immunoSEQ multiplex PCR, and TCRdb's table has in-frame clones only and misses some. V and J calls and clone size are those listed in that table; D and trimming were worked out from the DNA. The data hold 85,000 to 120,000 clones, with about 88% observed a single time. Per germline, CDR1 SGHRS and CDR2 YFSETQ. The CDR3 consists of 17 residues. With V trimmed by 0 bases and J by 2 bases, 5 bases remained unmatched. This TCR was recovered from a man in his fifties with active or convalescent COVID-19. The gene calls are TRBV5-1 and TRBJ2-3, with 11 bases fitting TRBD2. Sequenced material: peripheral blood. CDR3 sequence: CASSLVLAGGLTDTQYF. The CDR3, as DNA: TGCGCCAGCAGCTTGGTTCTAGCGGGGGGACTCACAGATACGCAGTATTTT.